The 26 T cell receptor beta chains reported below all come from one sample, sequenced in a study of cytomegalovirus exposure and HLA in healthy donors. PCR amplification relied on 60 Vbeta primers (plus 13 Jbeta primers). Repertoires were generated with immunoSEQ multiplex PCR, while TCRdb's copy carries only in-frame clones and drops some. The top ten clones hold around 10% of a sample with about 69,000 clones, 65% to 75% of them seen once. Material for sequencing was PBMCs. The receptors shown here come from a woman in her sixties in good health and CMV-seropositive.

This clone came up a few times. CDR3 coding DNA: TGTGCCAGCAGCAAGGAGCCTAGCGGGGGTGTAAACACCGGGGAGCTGTTTTTT. Residues: CASSKEPSGGVNTGELFF. The chain carries TRBV5-4 and TRBJ2-2; 10 bases map to TRBD2. The CDR3 totals 18 residues. J was trimmed by 2 bases and V by 4 bases; bases with no gene match: 11. The germline V gene has CDR1 SGHNT and CDR2 YYREEE (reference sequence).

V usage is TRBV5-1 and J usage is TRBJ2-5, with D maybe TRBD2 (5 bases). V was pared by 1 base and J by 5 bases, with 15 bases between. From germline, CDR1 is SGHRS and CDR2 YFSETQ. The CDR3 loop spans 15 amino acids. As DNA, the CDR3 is TGCGCCAGCAGCTTGCAACAGTCGACGGGGGAGACCCAGTACTTC. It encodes CASSLQQSTGETQYF.

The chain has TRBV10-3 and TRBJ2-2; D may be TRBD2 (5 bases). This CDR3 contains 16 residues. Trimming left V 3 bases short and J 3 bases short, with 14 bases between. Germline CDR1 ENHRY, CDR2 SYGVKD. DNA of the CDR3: TGTGCCATCAGTGACCCCTCGGGATTCGACACCGGGGAGCTGTTTTTT. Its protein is CAISDPSGFDTGELFF.

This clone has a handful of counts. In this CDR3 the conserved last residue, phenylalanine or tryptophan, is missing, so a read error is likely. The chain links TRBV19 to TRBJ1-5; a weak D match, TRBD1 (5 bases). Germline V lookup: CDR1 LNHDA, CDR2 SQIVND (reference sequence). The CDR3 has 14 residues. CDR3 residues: CATSTRDSNQPQHV. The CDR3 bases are TGTGCCACTAGTACCCGGGACAGCAATCAGCCCCAGCATGTT.

DNA for the CDR3: TGTGCCACGGGACTTGCCCCCGGGGAGCAGTACTTC. Translation: CATGLAPGEQYF. This chain joins TRBV2 and TRBJ2-7, with D possibly being TRBD2 (6 bases). V shed 10 bases and J shed 7 bases, with 17 bases lying between them. The length of the CDR3 is 12 residues. Germline CDR1 and CDR2: SNHLY and FYNNEI.

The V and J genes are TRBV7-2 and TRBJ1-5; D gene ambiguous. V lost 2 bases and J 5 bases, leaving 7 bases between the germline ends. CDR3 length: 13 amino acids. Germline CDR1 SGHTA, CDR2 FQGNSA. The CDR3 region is CASSLLFDQPQHF. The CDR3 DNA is TGTGCCAGCAGCTTATTGTTCGATCAGCCCCAGCATTTT.

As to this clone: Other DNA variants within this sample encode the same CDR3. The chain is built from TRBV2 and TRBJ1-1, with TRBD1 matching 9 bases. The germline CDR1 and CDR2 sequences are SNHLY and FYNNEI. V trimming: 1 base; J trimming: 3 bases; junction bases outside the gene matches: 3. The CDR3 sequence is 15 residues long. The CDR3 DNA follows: TGTGCCAGCAGTGAAGACAGGGGGCCTCACACTGAAGCTTTCTTT. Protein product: CASSEDRGPHTEAFF.

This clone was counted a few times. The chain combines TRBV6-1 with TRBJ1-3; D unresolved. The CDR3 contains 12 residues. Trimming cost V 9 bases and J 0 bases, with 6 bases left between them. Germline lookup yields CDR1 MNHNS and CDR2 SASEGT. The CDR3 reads CASDTSGNTIYF. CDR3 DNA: TGTGCCAGTGACACCTCTGGAAACACCATATATTTT.

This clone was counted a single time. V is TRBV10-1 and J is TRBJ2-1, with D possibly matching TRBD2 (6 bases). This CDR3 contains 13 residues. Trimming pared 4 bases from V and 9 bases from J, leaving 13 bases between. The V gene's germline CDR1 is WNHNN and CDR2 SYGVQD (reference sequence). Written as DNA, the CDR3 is TGCGCCAGCAGTGTCCCGGGACTGGGTGAGCAGTTCTTC. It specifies CASSVPGLGEQFF.

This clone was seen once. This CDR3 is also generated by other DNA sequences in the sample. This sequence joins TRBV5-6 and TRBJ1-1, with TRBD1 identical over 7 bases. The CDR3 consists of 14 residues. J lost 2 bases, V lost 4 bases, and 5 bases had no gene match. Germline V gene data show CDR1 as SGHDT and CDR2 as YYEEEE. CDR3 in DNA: TGTGCCAGCAGCCGCGGACAGGCCAACACTGAAGCTTTCTTT. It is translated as CASSRGQANTEAFF.

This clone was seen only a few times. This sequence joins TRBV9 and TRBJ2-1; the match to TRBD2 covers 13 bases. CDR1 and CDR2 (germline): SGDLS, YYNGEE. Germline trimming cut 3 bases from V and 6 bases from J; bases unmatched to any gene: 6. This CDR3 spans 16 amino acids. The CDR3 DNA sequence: TGTGCCAGCAGCGCAACTAGCGGGAGGGCCCCCAATGAGCAGTTCTTC. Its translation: CASSATSGRAPNEQFF.

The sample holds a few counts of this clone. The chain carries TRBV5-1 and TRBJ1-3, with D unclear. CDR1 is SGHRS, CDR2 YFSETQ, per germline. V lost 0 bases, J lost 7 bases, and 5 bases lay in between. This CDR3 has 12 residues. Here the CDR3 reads CASSLGGNTIYF. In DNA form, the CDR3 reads TGCGCCAGCAGCTTGGGAGGGAACACCATATATTTT. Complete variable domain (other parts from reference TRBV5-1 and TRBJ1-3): KAGVTQTPRYLIKTRGQQVTLSCSPISGHRSVSWYQQTPGQGLQFLFEYFSETQRNKGNFPGRFSGRQFSNSRSEMNVSTLELGDSALYLCASSLGGNTIYFGEGSWLTVV.

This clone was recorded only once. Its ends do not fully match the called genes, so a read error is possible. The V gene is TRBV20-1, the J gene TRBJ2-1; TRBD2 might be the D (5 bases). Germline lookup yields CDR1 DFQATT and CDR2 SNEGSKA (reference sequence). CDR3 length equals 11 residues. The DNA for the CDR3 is TGCAGTGCTAAGACTAACCCCCTTCCACTCTTC. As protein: CSAKTNPLPLF.

CDR3 DNA sequence: TGTGCCAGCAGCTCCGAGGGGGCTTGGGAGCTGTTTTTT. It specifies CASSSEGAWELFF. This sequence joins TRBV5-6 and TRBJ2-2; 7 bases map to TRBD1. This CDR3 contains 13 residues. Germline V gene lookup returns CDR1 SGHDT and CDR2 YYEEEE. The V segment lost 3 bases and the J segment 9 bases; nucleotides outside the gene matches: 5.

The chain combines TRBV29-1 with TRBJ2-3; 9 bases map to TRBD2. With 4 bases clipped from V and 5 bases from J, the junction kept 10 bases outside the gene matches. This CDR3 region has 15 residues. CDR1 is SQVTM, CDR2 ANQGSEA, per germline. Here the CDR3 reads CSVGPPAGGGDTQYF. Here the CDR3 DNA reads TGCAGCGTTGGACCTCCAGCGGGGGGAGGAGATACGCAGTATTTT.

CDR3 in DNA: TGTGCCAGCAGCGTTGACAGGGGCACTGAAGCTTTCTTT. It specifies CASSVDRGTEAFF. The rearrangement uses TRBV9 and TRBJ1-1; 8 bases fit TRBD1. Germline CDR1 reads SGDLS; CDR2 reads YYNGEE. The V and J ends lost 2 bases and 4 bases, in that order; junction bases with no gene match: 1. The CDR3 length is 13 residues.

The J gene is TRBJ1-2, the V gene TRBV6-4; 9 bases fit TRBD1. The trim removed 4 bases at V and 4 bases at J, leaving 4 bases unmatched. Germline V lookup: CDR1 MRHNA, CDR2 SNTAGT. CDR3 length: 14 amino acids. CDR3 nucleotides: TGTGCCAGCAGTGCCGGGACAGGGCCCTATGGCTACACCTTC. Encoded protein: CASSAGTGPYGYTF.

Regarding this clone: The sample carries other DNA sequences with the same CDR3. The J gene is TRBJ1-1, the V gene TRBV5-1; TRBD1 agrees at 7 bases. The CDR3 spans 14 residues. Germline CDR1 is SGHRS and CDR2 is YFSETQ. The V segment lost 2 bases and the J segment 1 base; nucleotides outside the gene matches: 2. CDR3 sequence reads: CASSLGQANTEAFF. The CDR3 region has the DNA TGCGCCAGCAGCTTAGGACAGGCGAACACTGAAGCTTTCTTT.

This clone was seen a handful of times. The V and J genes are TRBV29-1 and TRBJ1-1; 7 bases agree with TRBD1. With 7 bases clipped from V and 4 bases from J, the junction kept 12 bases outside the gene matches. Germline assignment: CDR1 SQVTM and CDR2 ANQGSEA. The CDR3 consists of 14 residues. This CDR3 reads CSATTGAGSTEAFF. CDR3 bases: TGCAGCGCTACAACAGGGGCGGGTAGCACTGAAGCTTTCTTT.

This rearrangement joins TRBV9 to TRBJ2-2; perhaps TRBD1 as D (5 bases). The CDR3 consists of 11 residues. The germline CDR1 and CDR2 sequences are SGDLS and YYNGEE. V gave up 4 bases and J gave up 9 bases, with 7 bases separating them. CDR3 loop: CASSQGRELFF. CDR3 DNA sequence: TGTGCCAGCAGCCAGGGCAGGGAGCTGTTTTTT.

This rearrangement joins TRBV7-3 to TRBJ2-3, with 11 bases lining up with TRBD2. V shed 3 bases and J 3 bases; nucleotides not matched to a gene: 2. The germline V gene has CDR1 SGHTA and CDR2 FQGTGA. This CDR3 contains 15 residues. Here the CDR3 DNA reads TGTGCCAGCAGCTTTAGCGGGGGGGGGACAGATACGCAGTATTTT. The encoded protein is CASSFSGGGTDTQYF.

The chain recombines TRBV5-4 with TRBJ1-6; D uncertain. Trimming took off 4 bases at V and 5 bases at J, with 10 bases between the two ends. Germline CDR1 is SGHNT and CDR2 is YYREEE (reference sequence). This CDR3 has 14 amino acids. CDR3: CASSQANNNSPLHF. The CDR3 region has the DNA TGTGCCAGCAGCCAGGCTAATAATAATTCACCCCTCCACTTT. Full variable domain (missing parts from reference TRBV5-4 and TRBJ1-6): ETGVTQSPTHLIKTRGQQVTLRCSSQSGHNTVSWYQQALGQGPQFIFQYYREEENGRGNFPPRFSGLQFPNYSSELNVNALELDDSALYLCASSQANNNSPLHFGNGTRLTVT.

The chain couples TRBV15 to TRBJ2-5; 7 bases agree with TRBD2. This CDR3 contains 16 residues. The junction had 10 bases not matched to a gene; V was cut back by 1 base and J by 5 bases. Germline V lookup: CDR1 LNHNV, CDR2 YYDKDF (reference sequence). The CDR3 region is CATSRAPGGGMETQYF. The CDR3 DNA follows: TGTGCCACCAGCAGAGCCCCGGGCGGGGGTATGGAGACCCAGTACTTC.

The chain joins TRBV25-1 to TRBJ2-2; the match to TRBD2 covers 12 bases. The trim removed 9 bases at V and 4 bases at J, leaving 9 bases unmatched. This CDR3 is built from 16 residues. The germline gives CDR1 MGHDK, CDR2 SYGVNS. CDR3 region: CASLSASGRGTGELFF. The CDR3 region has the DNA TGTGCCAGTTTATCGGCTAGCGGGAGGGGCACCGGGGAGCTGTTTTTT.

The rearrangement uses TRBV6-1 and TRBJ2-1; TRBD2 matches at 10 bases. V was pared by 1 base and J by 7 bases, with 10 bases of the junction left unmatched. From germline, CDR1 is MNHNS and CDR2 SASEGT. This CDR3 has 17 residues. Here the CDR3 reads CASSEDLAGEGWNEQFF. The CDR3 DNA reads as TGTGCCAGCAGTGAAGACCTAGCGGGAGAGGGGTGGAATGAGCAGTTCTTC.

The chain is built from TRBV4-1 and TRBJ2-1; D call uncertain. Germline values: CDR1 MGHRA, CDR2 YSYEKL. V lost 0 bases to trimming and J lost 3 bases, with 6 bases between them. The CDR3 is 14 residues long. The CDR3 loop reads CASSQDSLYNEQFF. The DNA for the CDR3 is TGCGCCAGCAGCCAAGATAGTCTCTACAATGAGCAGTTCTTC.